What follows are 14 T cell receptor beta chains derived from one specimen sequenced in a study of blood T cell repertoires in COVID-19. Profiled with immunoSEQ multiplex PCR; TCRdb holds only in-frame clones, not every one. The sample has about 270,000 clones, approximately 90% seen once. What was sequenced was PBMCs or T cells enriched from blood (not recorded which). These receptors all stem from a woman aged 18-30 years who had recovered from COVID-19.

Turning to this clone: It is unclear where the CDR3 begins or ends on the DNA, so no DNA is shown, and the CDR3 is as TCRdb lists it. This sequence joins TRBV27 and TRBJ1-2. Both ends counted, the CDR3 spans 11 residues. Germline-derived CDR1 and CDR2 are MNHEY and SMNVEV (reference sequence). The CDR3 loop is CASSSSDGYTF.

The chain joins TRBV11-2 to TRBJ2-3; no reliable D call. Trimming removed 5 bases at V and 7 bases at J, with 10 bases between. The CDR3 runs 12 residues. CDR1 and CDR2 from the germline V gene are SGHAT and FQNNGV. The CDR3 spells CASSPDWNTQYF. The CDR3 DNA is TGTGCCAGCAGCCCCGACTGGAATACGCAGTATTTT.

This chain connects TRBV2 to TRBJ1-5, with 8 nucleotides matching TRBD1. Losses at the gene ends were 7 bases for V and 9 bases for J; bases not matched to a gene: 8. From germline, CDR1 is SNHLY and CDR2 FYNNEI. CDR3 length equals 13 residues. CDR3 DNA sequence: TGTGCCAGCAATACAGGGGGGATGCGGCCCCAGCATTTT. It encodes CASNTGGMRPQHF.

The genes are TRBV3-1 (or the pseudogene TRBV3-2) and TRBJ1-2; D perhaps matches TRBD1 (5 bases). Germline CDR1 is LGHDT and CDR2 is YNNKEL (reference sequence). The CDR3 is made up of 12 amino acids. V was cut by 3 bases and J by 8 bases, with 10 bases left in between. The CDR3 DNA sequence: TGTGCCAGCAGCCATGGGGGGAGCGGCTACACCTTC. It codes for CASSHGGSGYTF.

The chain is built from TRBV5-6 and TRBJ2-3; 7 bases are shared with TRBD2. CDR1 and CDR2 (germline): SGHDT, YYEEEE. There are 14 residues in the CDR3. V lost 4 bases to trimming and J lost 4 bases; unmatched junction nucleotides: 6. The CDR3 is CASSPGLGADTQYF. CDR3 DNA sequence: TGTGCCAGCAGCCCCGGACTAGGCGCAGATACGCAGTATTTT.

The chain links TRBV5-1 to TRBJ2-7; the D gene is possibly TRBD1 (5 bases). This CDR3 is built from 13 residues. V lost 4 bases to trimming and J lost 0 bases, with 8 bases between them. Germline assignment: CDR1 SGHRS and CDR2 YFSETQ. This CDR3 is CASSATVSYEQYF. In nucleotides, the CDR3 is TGCGCCAGCAGCGCGACAGTCTCCTACGAGCAGTACTTC. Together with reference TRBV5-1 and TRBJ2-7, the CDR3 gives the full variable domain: KAGVTQTPRYLIKTRGQQVTLSCSPISGHRSVSWYQQTPGQGLQFLFEYFSETQRNKGNFPGRFSGRQFSNSRSEMNVSTLELGDSALYLCASSATVSYEQYFGPGTRLTVT.

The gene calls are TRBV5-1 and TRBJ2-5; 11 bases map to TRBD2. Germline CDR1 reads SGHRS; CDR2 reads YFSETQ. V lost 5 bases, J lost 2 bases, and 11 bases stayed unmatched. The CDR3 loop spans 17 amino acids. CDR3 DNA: TGCGCCAGCAGGAGTAGCGGGGGGGCCGCTGGGCAAGAGACCCAGTACTTC. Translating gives CASRSSGGAAGQETQYF.

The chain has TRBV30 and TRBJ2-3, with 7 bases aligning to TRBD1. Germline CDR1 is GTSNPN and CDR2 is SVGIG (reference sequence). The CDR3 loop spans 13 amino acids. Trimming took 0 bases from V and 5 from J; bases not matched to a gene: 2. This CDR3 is CAWSVQGKDTQYF. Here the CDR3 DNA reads TGTGCCTGGAGTGTACAGGGGAAAGATACGCAGTATTTT.

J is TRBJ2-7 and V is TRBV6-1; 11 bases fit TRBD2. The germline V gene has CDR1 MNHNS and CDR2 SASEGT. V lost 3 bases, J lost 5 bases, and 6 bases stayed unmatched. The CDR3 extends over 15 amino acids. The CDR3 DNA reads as TGTGCCAGCAGTGAGTTTAGCGGGGGGGCCAACGAGCAGTACTTC. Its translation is CASSEFSGGANEQYF.

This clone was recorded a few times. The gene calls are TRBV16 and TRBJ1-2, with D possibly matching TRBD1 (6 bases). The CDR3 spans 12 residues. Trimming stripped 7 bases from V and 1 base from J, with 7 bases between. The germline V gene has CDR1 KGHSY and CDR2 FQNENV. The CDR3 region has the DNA TGTGCCAGCAAGGGGGTTAACTATGGCTACACCTTC. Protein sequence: CASKGVNYGYTF. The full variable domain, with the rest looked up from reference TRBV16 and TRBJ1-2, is GEEVAQTPKHLVRGEGQKAKLYCAPIKGHSYVFWYQQVLKNEFKFLISFQNENVFDETGMPKERFSAKCLPNSPCSLEIQATKLEDSAVYFCASKGVNYGYTFGSGTRLTVV.

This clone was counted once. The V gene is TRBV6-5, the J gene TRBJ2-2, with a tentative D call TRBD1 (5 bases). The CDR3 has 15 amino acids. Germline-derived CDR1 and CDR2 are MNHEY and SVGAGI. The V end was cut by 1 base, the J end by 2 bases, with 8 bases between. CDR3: CASSYWGANTGELFF. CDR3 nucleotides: TGTGCCAGCAGTTACTGGGGCGCAAACACCGGGGAGCTGTTTTTT.

The CDR3 sequence is CASSLSGTPTYGYTF. The CDR3 coding sequence is TGTGCCAGCAGCTTATCTGGGACTCCTACCTATGGCTACACCTTC. The gene calls are TRBV11-2 and TRBJ1-2; tentative D call: TRBD1 (5 bases). Germline CDR1 SGHAT, CDR2 FQNNGV. Trimming took 2 bases from V and 4 from J, leaving 14 bases between them. CDR3 length equals 15 residues. Full variable domain (outside the CDR3, taken from reference TRBV11-2 and TRBJ1-2): EAGVAQSPRYKIIEKRQSVAFWCNPISGHATLYWYQQILGQGPKLLIQFQNNGVVDDSQLPKDRFSAERLKGVDSTLKIQPAKLEDSAVYLCASSLSGTPTYGYTFGSGTRLTVV.

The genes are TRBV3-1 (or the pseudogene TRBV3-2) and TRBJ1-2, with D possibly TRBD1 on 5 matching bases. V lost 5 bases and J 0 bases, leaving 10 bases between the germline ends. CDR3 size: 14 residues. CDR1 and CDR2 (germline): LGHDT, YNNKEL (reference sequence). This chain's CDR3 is CASSFPTANYGYTF. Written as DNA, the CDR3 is TGTGCCAGCAGCTTCCCGACAGCTAACTATGGCTACACCTTC.

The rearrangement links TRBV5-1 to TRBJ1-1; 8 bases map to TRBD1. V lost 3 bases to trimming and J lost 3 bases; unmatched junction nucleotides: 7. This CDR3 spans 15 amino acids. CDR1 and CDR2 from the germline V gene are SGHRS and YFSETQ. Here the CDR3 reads CASSSQGAGDTEAFF. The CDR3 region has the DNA TGCGCCAGCAGCTCGCAGGGGGCTGGGGACACTGAAGCTTTCTTT.